Listed below are T cell receptor beta chains from one sample, sequenced in a study of T cells after posttransplantation cyclophosphamide. Method: immunoSEQ multiplex PCR; TCRdb's copy keeps in-frame clones and lacks some. Listed for the sample are around 34,000 clones, none seen a single time. The sequenced sample was PBMCs. All receptors come from a man between 50 and 59 years old in good health, CMV-negative, and a related stem cell transplant donor. Both conserved end residues are part of each CDR3. Each record gives: D gene, J gene, V gene, clone size, CDR3 DNA, CDR3 protein. A D gene is named only where the DNA matches it firmly. A row's size may be missing; if present it is once, few, many or a size class.

>TRBD1|TRBJ2-1|TRBV25-1|many
TGTGCCAGCAGTGATCCGGGACAGGGGGGAATTGAGCAGTTCTTC
CASSDPGQGGIEQFF
>TRBD1|TRBJ1-2|TRBV7-2|few
TGTGCCAGCAGCTTCTCACAGGGGGCGCTGGCATATGGCTACACCTTC
CASSFSQGALAYGYTF
>TRBD1|TRBJ2-7|TRBV6-5|many
TGTGCCAGCAGGGTCCGGGACAGCAGATACGAGCAGTACTTC
CASRVRDSRYEQYF
>TRBD1|TRBJ1-3|TRBV9|many
TGTGCCAGCAGCCCAACAGGGGGCCCTGGAAACACCATATATTTT
CASSPTGGPGNTIYF
>TRBD1|TRBJ2-1|TRBV2|few
TGTGCCAGGGGGACAGAGGCCTACAATGAGCAGTTCTTC
CARGTEAYNEQFF
>TRBD2|TRBJ2-7|TRBV7-3|many
TGTGCCAGCAGCTTAGGCGGGGGTGACTCCTACGAGCAGTACTTC
CASSLGGGDSYEQYF
>TRBD1|TRBJ2-7|TRBV11-3|many
TGTGCCAGCAGCTTAGGGACAGGAAGCTCCTACGAGCAGTACTTC
CASSLGTGSSYEQYF
>TRBD1|TRBJ2-7|TRBV5-1|many
TGCGCCAGCAGCTTGAGGATGGGACAGGGGGCGAACGAGCAGTACTTC
CASSLRMGQGANEQYF
>-|TRBJ2-5|TRBV5-1|-
TGCGCCAGCAGCTTAAGGGGTAGTAGGGAGACCCAGTACTTC
CASSLRGSRETQYF
>-|TRBJ2-5|TRBV5-8|many
TGTGCCAGCAGCTTGTGGTCGGGGCAAGAGACCCAGTACTTC
CASSLWSGQETQYF
>-|TRBJ1-4|TRBV13|many
TGTGCCAGCAGCTCGGGATCTAATGAAAAACTGTTTTTT
CASSSGSNEKLFF
>TRBD2|TRBJ2-5|TRBV7-6|many
TGTGCCAGCACCAGGGGGACTAGCGGAATGTACCAAGAGACCCAGTACTTC
CASTRGTSGMYQETQYF
>TRBD2|TRBJ2-1|TRBV6-5|few
TGTGCCAGCGGGGGGACTAGCGGGGGGGAAGAGCAGTTCTTC
CASGGTSGGEEQFF
>TRBD2|TRBJ2-1|TRBV29-1|many
TGCAGCGTTGAATATCGCCTAGCGGTGGCAGGGCAGTTCTTC
CSVEYRLAVAGQFF
>-|TRBJ2-7|TRBV7-6|many
TGTGCCAGCAGCTTAGGGGCGAGATACGAGCAGTACTTC
CASSLGARYEQYF
>TRBD1|TRBJ1-6|TRBV6-5|few
TGTGCCAGCTTGGACAGGGAGGGGCATTCACCCCTCCACTTT
CASLDREGHSPLHF
>TRBD2|TRBJ2-2|TRBV11-2|many
TGTGCCAGCAGCTTAGGCGGGGGAAACACCGGGGAGCTGTTTTTT
CASSLGGGNTGELFF
>TRBD2|TRBJ2-3|TRBV7-3|many
TGTGCCAGCAGCTCCAGCGGGGGGCACACAGATACGCAGTATTTT
CASSSSGGHTDTQYF
>-|TRBJ1-5|TRBV29-1|few
TGCAGCGTTGTAATCCCCGGGCAGCCCCAGCATTTT
CSVVIPGQPQHF
>-|TRBJ2-1|TRBV7-6|many
TGTGCCAGCAGCTTAGCGCTCCAGTCGCTTTCCGATGAGCAGTTCTTC
CASSLALQSLSDEQFF
>TRBD1|TRBJ2-2|TRBV6-1|-
TGTGCCAGCAGTGGACAGGGGGACACTGGGGAGCTGTTTTTT
CASSGQGDTGELFF
>-|TRBJ2-5|TRBV4-3|many
TGCGCCAGCAGCCAAGAAGGAGAGGTCCGCCAAGAGACCCAGTACTTC
CASSQEGEVRQETQYF
>-|TRBJ1-1|TRBV18|many
TGTGCCAGCTCACCAAACCGGGACACTGAAGCTTTCTTT
CASSPNRDTEAFF
>TRBD1|TRBJ2-7|TRBV11-2|many
TGTGCCAGCAGCCGACAGGGCTACGAGCAGTACTTC
CASSRQGYEQYF
>TRBD1|TRBJ1-5|TRBV27|many
TGTGCCAGCAGTGCTCGACAGGGGGATCAGCCCCAGCATTTT
CASSARQGDQPQHF
>-|TRBJ1-2|TRBV7-9|many
TGTGCCAGCAGCCCCCCTGGACAGAACTATGGCTACACCTTC
CASSPPGQNYGYTF
>-|TRBJ2-3|TRBV27|many
TGTGCCAGCAGCACCCTATTTAGCACAGATACGCAGTATTTT
CASSTLFSTDTQYF
>-|TRBJ2-7|TRBV7-6|many
TGTGCCAGCAGCTTATTCGAGACAGTTAACGAGCAGTACTTC
CASSLFETVNEQYF
>-|TRBJ2-5|TRBV7-6|many
TGTGCCAGCAGCTTACAGTTTCAGGAGACCCAGTACTTC
CASSLQFQETQYF
>TRBD1|TRBJ2-7|TRBV5-1|many
TGCGCCAGCAGCTTGGCGGGGACAGCGGCAGGCGAGCAGTACTTC
CASSLAGTAAGEQYF
>TRBD2|TRBJ2-7|TRBV10-3|many
TGTGCCATCAGTGAGCTGGGGGGGGTCTACGAGCAGTACTTC
CAISELGGVYEQYF
>TRBD1|TRBJ2-7|TRBV7-9|many
TGTGCCGTACAGGGGGCGAGCGTATACGAGCAGTACTTC
CAVQGASVYEQYF
>-|TRBJ1-5|TRBV9|many
TGTGCCAGCAGCGAGGGGATCATTGCCGGAGATCAGCCCCAGCATTTT
CASSEGIIAGDQPQHF
>-|TRBJ1-2|TRBV18|many
TGTGCCAGCTCCGCCAACTCGGCGGGGGGCTACACCTTC
CASSANSAGGYTF
>TRBD2|TRBJ2-7|TRBV18|many
TGTGCCAGCTCAACCGGACTAGCGGGAGAGCTTGGGCAGTACTTC
CASSTGLAGELGQYF
>-|TRBJ2-1|TRBV7-6|-
TGTGCCAGCAGCTCCAGGGCTGAGCAGTTCTTC
CASSSRAEQFF
>-|TRBJ2-6|TRBV6-1|many
TGTGCCAGCAGTGAAGAGACCCTCGGGATCTCTGGGGCCAACGTCCTGACTTTC
CASSEETLGISGANVLTF
>TRBD1|TRBJ2-1|TRBV10-1|many
TGCGCCAGCAGTGAAGGCCGTCGGGCAGGGGGCCGGAATGAGCAGTTCTTC
CASSEGRRAGGRNEQFF
>-|TRBJ2-2|TRBV29-1|many
TGCAGCGGTAGACATGGGCACACCGGGGAGCTGTTTTTT
CSGRHGHTGELFF
>-|TRBJ1-1|TRBV18|many
TGTGCCAGCTCACCACCGTCCGGAGTTGAAGCTTTCTTT
CASSPPSGVEAFF
>-|TRBJ2-3|TRBV2|many
TGTGCCAGCTTATTGCTAGCGATGAGCACAGATACGCAGTATTTT
CASLLLAMSTDTQYF
>-|TRBJ1-6|TRBV7-9|many
TGTGCCAGCAGCACTTATTCAAATTCACCCCTCCACTTT
CASSTYSNSPLHF
>-|TRBJ1-5|TRBV7-9|many
TGTGCCAGCAGCTTGGAGGGCGGTCAGCCCCAGCATTTT
CASSLEGGQPQHF
>TRBD1|TRBJ1-1|TRBV18|many
TGTGCCAGCTCACCAACAGACAGGGCCTCTGAAGCTTTCTTT
CASSPTDRASEAFF
>-|TRBJ1-1|TRBV30|many
TGTGCCTGGAGCGTACAGGGTTACACTGAAGCTTTCTTT
CAWSVQGYTEAFF
>TRBD1|TRBJ1-5|TRBV5-8|many
TGTGCCAGCAGTCCCGTGGGACAGGGGAGCAATCAGCCCCAGCATTTT
CASSPVGQGSNQPQHF
>TRBD1|TRBJ2-5|TRBV5-6|many
TGTGCCAGCAGCGGGACAGGGGAGTACCAAGAGACCCAGTACTTC
CASSGTGEYQETQYF
>TRBD1|TRBJ1-6|TRBV5-1|many
TGCGCCAGCAGCTCCCCGACCGGGACAGAAGGTTCACCCCTCCACTTT
CASSSPTGTEGSPLHF
>-|TRBJ2-4|TRBV2|many
TGTGCCAGCAGTGGGGGCGCCAAAAACATTCAGTACTTC
CASSGGAKNIQYF
>-|TRBJ1-2|TRBV7-9|many
TGTGCCAGCAGCGAGTATGGCTACACCTTC
CASSEYGYTF
>-|TRBJ2-5|TRBV18|-
TGTGCCAGCTCACCGATAGGGACTCAAGAGACCCAGTACTTC
CASSPIGTQETQYF
>TRBD1|TRBJ2-3|TRBV11-2|few
TGTGCCAGCAGCCGGGGGACAGGGTGGACAGATACGCAGTATTTT
CASSRGTGWTDTQYF
>-|TRBJ1-1|TRBV5-6|many
TGTGCCAGCAGCTTGGGGGTGGGGGGATGGACTGAAGCTTTCTTT
CASSLGVGGWTEAFF
>TRBD2|TRBJ2-7|TRBV14|many
TGTGCCAGCAGCCTTGGACTAGCGGGAGTCGGGTACGAGCAGTACTTC
CASSLGLAGVGYEQYF